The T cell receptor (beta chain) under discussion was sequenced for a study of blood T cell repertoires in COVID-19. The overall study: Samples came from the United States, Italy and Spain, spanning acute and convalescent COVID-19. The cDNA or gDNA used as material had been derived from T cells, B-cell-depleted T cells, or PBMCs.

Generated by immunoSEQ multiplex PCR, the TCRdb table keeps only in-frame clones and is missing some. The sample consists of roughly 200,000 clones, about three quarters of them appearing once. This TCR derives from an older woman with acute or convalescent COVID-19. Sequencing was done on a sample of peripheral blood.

DNA for the CDR3: TGTGCCAGCAGCCAAGGCCAGGGCGACACTGAAGCTTTCTTT. It yields the protein CASSQGQGDTEAFF. This sequence joins TRBV3-1 (or the pseudogene TRBV3-2) and TRBJ1-1, with D maybe TRBD1 (5 bases). Trimming stripped 1 base from V and 3 bases from J, with 9 bases between. Germline assignment: CDR1 LGHDT and CDR2 YNNKEL (reference sequence). This CDR3 comprises 14 residues.